This TCR beta chain came from a study of identical twins. Study-wide points: Conclusions were drawn cross-sectionally by statistical analysis, without following the same donors.

CDR3 length equals 12 residues. The germline gives CDR1 MNHEY, CDR2 SVGAGI. V shed 2 bases and J shed 9 bases, with 11 bases lying between them. A few counts support this clonotype. Its antigen remains unidentified. MiXCR was run by TCRdb on the 5' RACE reads, yielding one entry per CDR3 protein. The sample shows 450,000 or so distinct CDR3 sequences, 20% to 30% of them seen only once. This sample also appeared in a second study, on T cells expressing NK-cell markers.

The rearrangement links TRBV6-5 to TRBJ2-7, with a possible D match to TRBD2 (6 bases). This receptor was identified in a woman aged 18-29 years in good health. Specimen: CD4+ T cells sorted from blood. CDR3 loop: CASSYAGSGQYF. In nucleotides, the CDR3 is TGTGCCAGCAGTTACGCGGGGTCGGGGCAGTACTTC.